This entry lists 2 T cell receptor beta chains sequenced from one sample in a study of T cells in women clearing cervical HPV infection. Profiled with immunoSEQ multiplex PCR; TCRdb holds only in-frame clones, not every one. Its table records tens of thousands of clones. Sequencing was performed on blood buffy coat. All receptors derive from a woman aged 18 to 75 with a cervical HPV16 infection that either progressed to CIN3+ or cleared (not recorded which).

On this clone itself: The read ends 3 residues before the CDR3 terminus; that terminus is restored from the germline J gene. This chain connects TRBV2 to TRBJ1-3, with 7 bases lining up with TRBD1. Germline values: CDR1 SNHLY, CDR2 FYNNEI. J gave up 2 bases and V 3 bases, and 4 bases lay outside the gene matches. This CDR3 is 15 amino acids long. The part of the CDR3 DNA that was read is TGTGCCAGCAGTGATACAGGGGCGACTGGAAACACC. As protein: CASSDTGATGNT. Given in full, the CDR3 is CASSDTGATGNTIYF.

On this clone: Coverage ceases 3 residues before the CDR3 finishes, and the germline J gene fills in the end. The genes are TRBV4-2 and TRBJ2-3; D perhaps matches TRBD1 (6 bases). The length of the CDR3 is 16 residues. The V gene lost 0 bases and the J gene lost 5 bases, with 15 bases spanning the gap. Germline-derived CDR1 and CDR2 are LGHNA and YNFKEQ. The sequenced CDR3 bases are TGTGCCAGCAGCCAAGACCCAAAAACAGGGCTAGATACG. It encodes CASSQDPKTGLDT. The entire CDR3 is CASSQDPKTGLDTQYF.